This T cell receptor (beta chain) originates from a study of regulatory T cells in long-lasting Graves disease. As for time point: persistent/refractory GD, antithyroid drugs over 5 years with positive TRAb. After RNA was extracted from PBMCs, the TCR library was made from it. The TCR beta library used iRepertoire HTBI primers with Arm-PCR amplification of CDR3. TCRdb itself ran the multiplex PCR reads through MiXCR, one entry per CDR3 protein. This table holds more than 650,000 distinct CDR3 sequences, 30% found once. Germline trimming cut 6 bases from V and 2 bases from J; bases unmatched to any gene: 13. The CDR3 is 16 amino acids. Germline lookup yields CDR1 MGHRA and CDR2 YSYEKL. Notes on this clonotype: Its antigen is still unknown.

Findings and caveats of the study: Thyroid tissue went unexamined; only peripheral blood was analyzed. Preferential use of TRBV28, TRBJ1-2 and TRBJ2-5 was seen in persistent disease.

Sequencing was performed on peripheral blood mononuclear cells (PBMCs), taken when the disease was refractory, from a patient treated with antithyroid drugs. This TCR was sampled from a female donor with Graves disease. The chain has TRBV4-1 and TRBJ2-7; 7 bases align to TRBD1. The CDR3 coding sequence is TGCGCCAGCAGTGATCCTACCGGGACAGCGACCTACGAGCAGTACTTC. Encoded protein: CASSDPTGTATYEQYF.